Shown below are 25 T cell receptor beta chains from a single sample sequenced in a study of blood T cell repertoires in COVID-19. Repertoires were generated with immunoSEQ multiplex PCR, while TCRdb's copy carries only in-frame clones and drops some. The sample includes 70,000 to 95,000 clones, 80% to 95% of them seen just once. The sequencing input was peripheral blood. The receptors shown here come from a man between 50 and 59 years old with COVID-19, enrolled during active disease.

The V gene is TRBV5-1, the J gene TRBJ1-5, with 10 bases lining up with TRBD1. The trim removed 0 bases at V and 5 bases at J, leaving 2 bases unmatched. Germline V gene sequence: CDR1 SGHRS, CDR2 YFSETQ. The CDR3 length is 15 residues. The chain's CDR3 is CASSLAGTGDQPQHF. In DNA form, the CDR3 reads TGCGCCAGCAGCTTGGCAGGGACAGGGGATCAGCCCCAGCATTTT. The variable domain in full, with the rest retrieved from reference TRBV5-1 and TRBJ1-5, is KAGVTQTPRYLIKTRGQQVTLSCSPISGHRSVSWYQQTPGQGLQFLFEYFSETQRNKGNFPGRFSGRQFSNSRSEMNVSTLELGDSALYLCASSLAGTGDQPQHFGDGTRLSIL.

The J gene is TRBJ2-2, the V gene TRBV5-4; a possible D gene is TRBD1 (6 bases). The germline V gene encodes CDR1 SGHNT and CDR2 YYREEE (reference sequence). This CDR3 has 17 residues. Trimming stripped 2 bases from V and 4 bases from J, with 18 bases between. The CDR3 DNA sequence: TGTGCCAGCAGCTTAACCCGGGACATACCCTTCACCGGGGAGCTGTTTTTT. It translates to CASSLTRDIPFTGELFF. The whole variable domain, remainder taken from reference TRBV5-4 and TRBJ2-2, is ETGVTQSPTHLIKTRGQQVTLRCSSQSGHNTVSWYQQALGQGPQFIFQYYREEENGRGNFPPRFSGLQFPNYSSELNVNALELDDSALYLCASSLTRDIPFTGELFFGEGSRLTVL.

The chain couples TRBV6-2 or TRBV6-3 to TRBJ1-1; D call uncertain. The germline V gene encodes CDR1 MNHEY and CDR2 SVGEGT. This CDR3 has 13 amino acids. Trimming took off 5 bases at V and 4 bases at J, with 11 bases between the two ends. The DNA for the CDR3 is TGTGCCAGCAGTCGGGAAGGCGGCACTGAAGCTTTCTTT. Its translation is CASSREGGTEAFF.

This chain links TRBV5-1 with TRBJ2-4, with D tentatively TRBD2 (5 bases). V lost 0 bases and J lost 7, with 11 bases in between. Per germline, CDR1 SGHRS and CDR2 YFSETQ. The length of the CDR3 is 14 residues. The CDR3 sequence is CASSLGGFGNIQYF. DNA of the CDR3: TGCGCCAGCAGCTTGGGAGGGTTTGGGAACATTCAGTACTTC.

This clone occurred a few times. The J gene is TRBJ2-3, the V gene TRBV24-1; maybe TRBD1 (6 bases). The CDR3 runs to 16 residues. Germline CDR1 KGHDR, CDR2 SFDVKD. Trimming stripped 5 bases from V and 4 bases from J, with 18 bases between. As DNA, the CDR3 is TGTGCCACCAGTGGGAGAACAGGGTTTTTTGCAGATACGCAGTATTTT. It specifies CATSGRTGFFADTQYF.

This chain joins TRBV7-2 and TRBJ2-1; D might be TRBD2 (5 bases). V shed 0 bases and J shed 3 bases, with 9 bases lying between them. This CDR3 region has 15 residues. From germline, CDR1 is SGHTA and CDR2 FQGNSA. CDR3 bases: TGTGCCAGCAGCTTAGCGGGAGATATCTACAATGAGCAGTTCTTC. The encoded protein is CASSLAGDIYNEQFF.

This clone came up a few times. V and J are TRBV28 and TRBJ1-2, with 8 nucleotides matching TRBD1. Germline CDR1 reads MDHEN; CDR2 reads SYDVKM. The length of the CDR3 is 15 residues. Trimming cost V 7 bases and J 1 base; bases outside gene matches: 8. CDR3 in amino acids: CASTQTGQGNYGYTF. The CDR3, as DNA: TGTGCCAGCACGCAAACAGGACAGGGTAACTATGGCTACACCTTC.

The V call is TRBV28, the J call TRBJ2-1; 9 nucleotides agree with TRBD2. Germline assignment: CDR1 MDHEN and CDR2 SYDVKM. The CDR3 has 16 residues. V shed 1 base, J shed 6 bases, and the junction held 7 bases outside the gene matches. The CDR3 reads CASSLYPGLATNEQFF. Here the CDR3 DNA reads TGTGCCAGCAGTTTATATCCGGGACTAGCAACCAATGAGCAGTTCTTC.

This sequence joins TRBV19 and TRBJ2-3; no definite D call. Per germline, CDR1 LNHDA and CDR2 SQIVND (reference sequence). Trimming shortened V by 3 bases and J by 1 base, and 5 bases separated the two germline ends. The CDR3 runs to 13 residues. Here the CDR3 reads CASSITGTDTQYF. Here the CDR3 DNA reads TGTGCCAGTAGTATCACAGGCACAGATACGCAGTATTTT.

The V and J genes are TRBV13 and TRBJ2-3; 16 bases are a match to TRBD2. Germline V gene sequence: CDR1 PRHDT, CDR2 FYEKMQ (reference sequence). There are 19 residues in the CDR3. J lost 5 bases, V lost 4 bases, and 12 bases had no gene match. The CDR3 coding sequence is TGTGCCAGCAGCTCGGGACTAGCGGGAGGGGTGGGGGCCCGAGATACGCAGTATTTT. Amino acids: CASSSGLAGGVGARDTQYF. The complete variable domain, with remaining parts taken from reference TRBV13 and TRBJ2-3, reads AAGVIQSPRHLIKEKRETATLKCYPIPRHDTVYWYQQGPGQDPQFLISFYEKMQSDKGSIPDRFSAQQFSDYHSELNMSSLELGDSALYFCASSSGLAGGVGARDTQYFGPGTRLTVL.

The chain recombines TRBV24-1 with TRBJ2-5; 10 bases line up with TRBD1. CDR3 length: 15 residues. V shed 4 bases and J 5 bases; nucleotides not matched to a gene: 6. The V gene's germline CDR1 is KGHDR and CDR2 SFDVKD. CDR3 residues: CATSEPGQGRETQYF. CDR3 sequence (DNA): TGTGCCACCAGTGAACCGGGACAGGGGAGGGAGACCCAGTACTTC.

J is TRBJ1-1 and V is TRBV5-1; D perhaps matches TRBD1 (5 bases). CDR3 length: 11 residues. Germline values: CDR1 SGHRS, CDR2 YFSETQ. The V end lost 7 bases, the J end lost 7 bases, and 11 bases lay between the germline ends. CDR3 amino acids: CASQGEFEAFF. As DNA, the CDR3 is TGCGCCAGCCAAGGGGAATTTGAAGCTTTCTTT.

The rearrangement links TRBV3-1 (or the pseudogene TRBV3-2) to TRBJ2-7, with TRBD1 matching 8 bases. CDR3 length: 14 amino acids. From germline, CDR1 is LGHDT and CDR2 YNNKEL (reference sequence). Trimming removed 6 bases from V and 7 bases from J; junction bases left unmatched: 11. For the CDR3, the DNA is TGTGCCAGCAGGCCCGGGACAGGATTTGTGGAGCAGTACTTC. The encoded protein is CASRPGTGFVEQYF.

The V gene is TRBV6-2 or TRBV6-3, the J gene TRBJ2-7; no clear D. Trimming stripped 6 bases from V and 3 bases from J, with 9 bases between. Germline CDR1 is MNHEY and CDR2 is SVGEGT. The CDR3 contains 12 residues. CDR3 region: CASSPLSYEQYF. Here the CDR3 DNA reads TGTGCCAGCAGCCCCCTTAGCTACGAGCAGTACTTC.

This chain joins TRBV2 and TRBJ1-5; 9 bases map to TRBD1. Germline V lookup: CDR1 SNHLY, CDR2 FYNNEI. The CDR3 extends over 14 amino acids. V was pared by 4 bases and J by 6 bases, with 4 bases of the junction left unmatched. For the CDR3, the DNA is TGTGCCAGCAGTGTCGGGACAGGGTTTCAGCCCCAGCATTTT. It codes for CASSVGTGFQPQHF.

The rearrangement links TRBV4-1 to TRBJ1-3; weak D call: TRBD1 (5 bases). Germline CDR1 reads MGHRA; CDR2 reads YSYEKL. The CDR3 spans 14 residues. V gave up 3 bases and J gave up 2 bases, with 8 bases separating them. This CDR3 is CASSHSGPGNTIYF. In DNA form, the CDR3 reads TGCGCCAGCAGCCACTCAGGGCCTGGAAACACCATATATTTT.

The chain joins TRBV14 to TRBJ2-7; 7 nucleotides agree with TRBD2. In germline, CDR1 is SGHDN, CDR2 FVKESK. The V gene end was trimmed by 3 bases and the J gene end by 2 bases; junction bases not matched to a gene: 7. The CDR3 contains 15 residues. The CDR3 protein is CASSQSWRGTYEQYF. As DNA, the CDR3 is TGTGCCAGCAGCCAGAGCTGGCGGGGGACCTACGAGCAGTACTTC.

The chain uses TRBV11-2 and TRBJ2-3; weak D call: TRBD2 (5 bases). The CDR3 spans 12 residues. The germline V and J ends were trimmed by 7 bases and 2 bases, with 7 bases remaining between them. CDR1 is SGHAT and CDR2 is FQNNGV in the germline V gene. Here the CDR3 reads CASTGITDTQYF. DNA of the CDR3: TGTGCCAGCACGGGGATCACAGATACGCAGTATTTT.

The V gene is TRBV27, the J gene TRBJ2-1; 16 bases align to TRBD2. Germline V gene data show CDR1 as MNHEY and CDR2 as SMNVEV (reference sequence). CDR3 length: 18 residues. The J segment lost 10 bases and the V segment lost 0 bases, leaving 9 bases of the junction unmatched. CDR3 DNA: TGTGCCAGCAGTTTATCTACGGGACTAGCGGGAGGGCCTAGGGAGCAGTTCTTC. It translates to CASSLSTGLAGGPREQFF.

The chain links TRBV30 to TRBJ1-5, with D possibly matching TRBD1 (6 bases). CDR1 is GTSNPN and CDR2 is SVGIG in the germline V gene (reference sequence). This CDR3 is built from 14 residues. Trimming left V 3 bases short and J 3 bases short, with 12 bases between. The DNA of the CDR3 is TGTGCCTGGAGCGCCGGACAGATCAATCAGCCCCAGCATTTT. Residues: CAWSAGQINQPQHF.

V is TRBV9 and J is TRBJ2-1, with TRBD2 identical over 13 bases. This CDR3 is 16 amino acids long. V lost 0 bases and J lost 5; bases outside the gene matches: 2. Per the germline V gene, CDR1 is SGDLS and CDR2 is YYNGEE. The CDR3 DNA sequence: TGTGCCAGCAGCGTAGGGACTAGCGGGAGACACAATGAGCAGTTCTTC. This codes for CASSVGTSGRHNEQFF. The variable domain in full, completed from reference TRBV9 and TRBJ2-1, reads DSGVTQTPKHLITATGQRVTLRCSPRSGDLSVYWYQQSLDQGLQFLIQYYNGEERAKGNILERFSAQQFPDLHSELNLSSLELGDSALYFCASSVGTSGRHNEQFFGPGTRLTVL.

V usage is TRBV18 and J usage is TRBJ1-5; 7 positions match TRBD1. The CDR3 consists of 13 residues. The germline gives CDR1 KGHSH, CDR2 LQKENI. Trimming removed 3 bases from V and 4 bases from J; junction bases left unmatched: 0. The CDR3 spells CASSPTGNQPQHF. The CDR3 coding sequence is TGTGCCAGCTCACCGACAGGGAATCAGCCCCAGCATTTT.

A few counts support this clone. The chain employs TRBV6-2 or TRBV6-3 and TRBJ2-5; 14 bases are shared with TRBD2. This CDR3 spans 19 amino acids. The V and J ends lost 4 bases and 4 bases, in that order; junction bases with no gene match: 14. In germline, CDR1 is MNHEY, CDR2 SVGEGT. CDR3 amino acids: CASSWDRGTSGRWGETQYF. CDR3 bases: TGTGCCAGCAGTTGGGACAGGGGGACTAGCGGGAGATGGGGAGAGACCCAGTACTTC.

V is TRBV19 and J is TRBJ1-2; 8 positions match TRBD1. Germline V gene data show CDR1 as LNHDA and CDR2 as SQIVND (reference sequence). This CDR3 has 14 amino acids. The ends lost 3 bases at V and 6 bases at J; junction bases unmatched: 6. DNA of the CDR3: TGTGCCAGTAGTATTGCAGGGGGCGCCCATGGCTACACCTTC. This gives the protein CASSIAGGAHGYTF.

The count of this clone is one. V and J are TRBV4-3 and TRBJ1-1; D is perhaps TRBD1 (6 bases). Trimming pared 4 bases from V and 2 bases from J, leaving 14 bases between. This CDR3 is 15 amino acids long. Germline V gene data show CDR1 as LGHNA and CDR2 as YSLEER. The CDR3 region is CASSRWTDTNTEAFF. The CDR3 DNA reads as TGCGCCAGCAGCCGGTGGACAGATACCAACACTGAAGCTTTCTTT.